A single sample gave rise to the 25 T cell receptor beta chains below, sequenced in a study of blood T cell dynamics during melanoma immunotherapy. Only in-frame clones appear in the TCRdb table, and some are missing; sequencing was by immunoSEQ multiplex PCR. In the table there are about 6,400 clones, 88% of which are singletons. Time point specified: pre-treatment baseline. The starting material was blood, obtained from a patient treated with checkpoint blockade. Receptor source: a human donor with melanoma.

The chain couples TRBV7-2 to TRBJ2-7; D possibly corresponds to TRBD2 (5 bases). The V and J ends lost 3 bases and 3 bases respectively, with 6 bases between them. This CDR3 is 12 amino acids long. Germline loops: CDR1 SGHTA, CDR2 FQGNSA. DNA of the CDR3: TGTGCCAGCAGCTTGGGGAGCTACGAGCAGTACTTC. Its translation is CASSLGSYEQYF. Full variable domain (missing parts from reference TRBV7-2 and TRBJ2-7): GAGVSQSPSNKVTEKGKDVELRCDPISGHTALYWYRQSLGQGLEFLIYFQGNSAPDKSGLPSDRFSAERTGGSVSTLTIQRTQQEDSAVYLCASSLGSYEQYFGPGTRLTVT.

The rearrangement links TRBV6-6 to TRBJ2-1; the D gene is possibly TRBD2 (5 bases). V was clipped by 6 bases and J by 10 bases, with 19 bases between them. Germline assignment: CDR1 MNHNY and CDR2 SVGAGI (reference sequence). CDR3 size: 14 residues. CDR3 DNA sequence: TGTGCCAGCAGGGACGGTCGAGGGCAGAAAGAGCAGTTCTTC. Its protein product is CASRDGRGQKEQFF.

In nucleotides, the CDR3 is TGTGCCAGCAGCTTTCTTACCTACAGGGTAAACTATGGCTACACCTTC. Residues: CASSFLTYRVNYGYTF. This sequence joins TRBV5-4 and TRBJ1-2, with a possible D match to TRBD1 (6 bases). CDR1 is SGHNT, CDR2 YYREEE, per germline (reference sequence). V was pared by 2 bases and J by 2 bases, with 16 bases between. CDR3 length: 16 residues.

V is TRBV4-1 and J is TRBJ2-7, with TRBD2 as a possible D gene (5 bases). Germline V gene data show CDR1 as MGHRA and CDR2 as YSYEKL. The CDR3 loop spans 16 amino acids. The V gene lost 2 bases and the J gene lost 0 bases, with 14 bases spanning the gap. CDR3 bases: TGCGCCAGCAGCCAACTTCTCCCCCGGGACTCCTACGAGCAGTACTTC. Translating it yields CASSQLLPRDSYEQYF.

The V gene is TRBV11-2, the J gene TRBJ2-3; TRBD2 agrees at 10 bases. CDR1 is SGHAT, CDR2 FQNNGV, per germline. J lost 7 bases, V lost 1 base, and 5 bases had no gene match. CDR3 size: 15 residues. This CDR3 is CASSLASGGTNTQYF. The CDR3 coding sequence is TGTGCCAGCAGCTTAGCTAGCGGGGGCACGAATACGCAGTATTTT.

The chain recombines TRBV30 with TRBJ1-1; 9 bases agree with TRBD1. Germline CDR1 reads GTSNPN; CDR2 reads SVGIG (reference sequence). Trimming at V came to 8 bases and at J to 3 bases, leaving 4 bases not matched to a gene. This CDR3 is 12 amino acids long. The CDR3 reads CAGGQGYTEAFF. The DNA for the CDR3 is TGTGCCGGGGGACAGGGCTACACTGAAGCTTTCTTT. Supplemented by reference TRBV30 and TRBJ1-1, the full variable domain reads SQTIHQWPATLVQPVGSPLSLECTVEGTSNPNLYWYRQAAGRGLQLLFYSVGIGQISSEVPQNLSASRPQDRQFILSSKKLLLSDSGFYLCAGGQGYTEAFFGQGTRLTVV.

The chain has TRBV4-1 and TRBJ2-4; D possibly corresponds to TRBD1 (6 bases). CDR1 and CDR2 from the germline V gene are MGHRA and YSYEKL. Trimming left V 4 bases short and J 0 bases short, with 19 bases between. The CDR3 sequence is 18 residues long. CDR3 residues: CASSLIRTAHLAKNIQYF. The CDR3, as DNA: TGCGCCAGCAGCCTCATCAGGACAGCCCATTTAGCCAAAAACATTCAGTACTTC.

This clone was counted a few times. The rearrangement uses TRBV7-2 and TRBJ1-3; D unclear. V was clipped by 5 bases and J by 0 bases, with 14 bases between them. Looked up from germline, CDR1 is SGHTA and CDR2 is FQGNSA. The CDR3 runs to 16 residues. The CDR3 sequence is CASSRNTVLSGNTIYF. The DNA of the CDR3 is TGTGCCAGCAGCCGAAACACAGTACTCTCTGGAAACACCATATATTTT.

CDR3: CASSPLGTGELFF. In DNA form, the CDR3 reads TGTGCCAGCAGCCCCCTGGGCACCGGGGAGCTGTTTTTT. The V and J genes are TRBV7-3 and TRBJ2-2; D unclear. V gave up 5 bases and J gave up 4 bases, with 8 bases separating them. The CDR3 covers 13 residues. Germline values: CDR1 SGHTA, CDR2 FQGTGA.

The chain combines TRBV9 with TRBJ1-1, with D possibly being TRBD1 (6 bases). The germline V gene has CDR1 SGDLS and CDR2 YYNGEE. The length of the CDR3 is 13 residues. The ends were cut back, 1 base at V and 3 bases at J, with 7 bases in the middle. As DNA, the CDR3 is TGTGCCAGCAGCGTAAGGGGGGACACTGAAGCTTTCTTT. It encodes CASSVRGDTEAFF.

V and J are TRBV14 and TRBJ2-2; D might be TRBD2 (6 bases). Trimming removed 0 bases at V and 6 bases at J, with 11 bases between. Germline V lookup: CDR1 SGHDN, CDR2 FVKESK. CDR3 length: 15 residues. The CDR3 loop is CASSQEGTGAGELFF. Written as DNA, the CDR3 is TGTGCCAGCAGCCAAGAAGGGACGGGGGCCGGGGAGCTGTTTTTT.

The V call is TRBV30, the J call TRBJ2-5, with D perhaps TRBD2 (6 bases). Trimming stripped 0 bases from V and 5 bases from J, with 13 bases between. Germline V gene sequence: CDR1 GTSNPN, CDR2 SVGIG (reference sequence). This CDR3 has 14 residues. CDR3 nucleotide sequence: TGTGCCTGGAGTGTGGGTGCGGGGTATGAGACCCAGTACTTC. It translates to CAWSVGAGYETQYF.

The genes are TRBV13 and TRBJ2-5; possibly TRBD2 for D (7 bases). The CDR3 has 14 amino acids. The V end lost 2 bases, the J end lost 5 bases, and 12 bases lay between the germline ends. Germline values: CDR1 PRHDT, CDR2 FYEKMQ (reference sequence). The CDR3 protein is CASSLRGAGETQYF. In DNA form, the CDR3 reads TGTGCCAGCAGCTTACGGGGGGCTGGGGAGACCCAGTACTTC.

The chain couples TRBV9 to TRBJ1-1; 7 bases fit TRBD1. Germline CDR1 reads SGDLS; CDR2 reads YYNGEE. V shed 3 bases, J shed 1 base, and the junction held 12 bases outside the gene matches. The CDR3 runs 17 residues. CDR3 bases: TGTGCCAGCAGCGGGGCCCTCCTGGGACAGCCGAACACTGAAGCTTTCTTT. It yields the protein CASSGALLGQPNTEAFF.

This chain connects TRBV7-2 to TRBJ2-7; D may match TRBD1 or TRBD2 (5 bases each). Germline-derived CDR1 and CDR2 are SGHTA and FQGNSA. Trimming pared 2 bases from V and 6 bases from J, leaving 17 bases between. The CDR3 contains 15 residues. In DNA form, the CDR3 reads TGTGCCAGCAGCTTATCAGCAGGGACGTCCACCGAGCAGTACTTC. It is translated as CASSLSAGTSTEQYF.

The V and J genes are TRBV11-3 and TRBJ2-5; TRBD2 agrees at 7 bases. The J call may be incorrect, as the DNA end agrees better with TRBJ2-7. The CDR3 length is 15 residues. Germline assignment: CDR1 SGHNT and CDR2 YENEEA. CDR3 residues: CASSLGGGVSYEQYF. The CDR3 DNA follows: TGTGCCAGCAGCCTGGGCGGGGGAGTCTCCTACGAGCAGTACTTC.

This sequence joins TRBV19 and TRBJ2-1; D remains ambiguous. In germline, CDR1 is LNHDA, CDR2 SQIVND (reference sequence). With 2 bases removed from V and 5 bases from J, the gap between germline ends came to 10 bases. The CDR3 sequence is 14 residues long. The CDR3 DNA follows: TGTGCCAGTAGTATACTCGGGCAGAACAATGAGCAGTTCTTC. Its translation is CASSILGQNNEQFF.

Concerning this clone: At one of its ends the junction is not consistent with the germline gene, which may arise from a read error. This chain uses TRBV7-7 with TRBJ2-3; 7 positions match TRBD2. This CDR3 is built from 15 residues. Germline-derived CDR1 and CDR2 are SSHAT and FNYEAQ (reference sequence). CDR3 bases: TGTGCTAGCACCCTATTGCGGGGGAACACAGATACGCAGTATTTT. Amino acid sequence: CASTLLRGNTDTQYF.

This clone occurred once. The chain links TRBV6-6 to TRBJ2-5; D remains unclear. V lost 6 bases to trimming and J lost 2 bases, with 4 bases between them. The CDR3 loop spans 11 amino acids. Germline V gene sequence: CDR1 MNHNY, CDR2 SVGAGI (reference sequence). This chain's CDR3 is CASRAQETQYF. The CDR3 DNA reads TGTGCCAGCAGAGCTCAAGAGACCCAGTACTTC.

The chain is built from TRBV5-1 and TRBJ2-1; D is uncertain. V was cut by 0 bases and J by 0 bases, with 7 bases left in between. Germline-derived CDR1 and CDR2 are SGHRS and YFSETQ. CDR3 length: 15 amino acids. CDR3 sequence reads: CASSLGGASYNEQFF. CDR3 in DNA: TGCGCCAGCAGCTTGGGGGGTGCCTCCTACAATGAGCAGTTCTTC. Complete variable domain (other parts from reference TRBV5-1 and TRBJ2-1): KAGVTQTPRYLIKTRGQQVTLSCSPISGHRSVSWYQQTPGQGLQFLFEYFSETQRNKGNFPGRFSGRQFSNSRSEMNVSTLELGDSALYLCASSLGGASYNEQFFGPGTRLTVL.

In its sample, this clone was seen a few times. The rearrangement uses TRBV6-4 and TRBJ2-2, with 9 bases fitting TRBD2. Germline V gives CDR1 MRHNA, CDR2 SNTAGT. The CDR3 covers 14 residues. Trimming removed 4 bases from V and 8 bases from J; junction bases left unmatched: 5. Here the CDR3 reads CASSASGELGELFF. CDR3 nucleotides: TGTGCCAGCAGTGCTAGCGGGGAGCTGGGGGAGCTGTTTTTT.

This chain joins TRBV7-8 and TRBJ1-2, with D uncertain. CDR1 SGHVS and CDR2 FQNEAQ come from the germline V gene. There are 13 residues in the CDR3. V was clipped by 5 bases and J by 2 bases, with 9 bases between them. DNA for the CDR3: TGTGCCAGCAGCATGACAAGAAACTATGGCTACACCTTC. The encoded protein is CASSMTRNYGYTF.

The rearrangement joins TRBV5-1 to TRBJ1-3, with a weak D call TRBD1 (5 bases). The CDR3 is 18 amino acids. Germline V gene lookup returns CDR1 SGHRS and CDR2 YFSETQ. Trimming stripped 3 bases from V and 7 bases from J, with 26 bases between. In DNA form, the CDR3 reads TGCGCCAGCAGCTGGGGGTGGACAACAGGAGGAGGGAGTAACACCATATATTTT. As protein: CASSWGWTTGGGSNTIYF.

The V gene is TRBV9, the J gene TRBJ1-6; D unclear. Germline V CDR1 and CDR2: SGDLS, YYNGEE. The CDR3 is made up of 15 amino acids. Trimming left V 0 bases short and J 7 bases short, with 11 bases between. The CDR3 DNA reads as TGTGCCAGCAGCGTAGATACCCCCAGGAATTCACCCCTCCACTTT. Protein product: CASSVDTPRNSPLHF.

This clone appeared a few times. The chain uses TRBV6-4 and TRBJ2-3; perhaps TRBD2 as D (6 bases). The CDR3 is made up of 14 amino acids. Trimming cost V 4 bases and J 4 bases, with 12 bases left between them. Germline V gene lookup returns CDR1 MRHNA and CDR2 SNTAGT. DNA of the CDR3: TGTGCCAGCAGTGTACGCGGGAACGCAGATACGCAGTATTTT. Its translation: CASSVRGNADTQYF.